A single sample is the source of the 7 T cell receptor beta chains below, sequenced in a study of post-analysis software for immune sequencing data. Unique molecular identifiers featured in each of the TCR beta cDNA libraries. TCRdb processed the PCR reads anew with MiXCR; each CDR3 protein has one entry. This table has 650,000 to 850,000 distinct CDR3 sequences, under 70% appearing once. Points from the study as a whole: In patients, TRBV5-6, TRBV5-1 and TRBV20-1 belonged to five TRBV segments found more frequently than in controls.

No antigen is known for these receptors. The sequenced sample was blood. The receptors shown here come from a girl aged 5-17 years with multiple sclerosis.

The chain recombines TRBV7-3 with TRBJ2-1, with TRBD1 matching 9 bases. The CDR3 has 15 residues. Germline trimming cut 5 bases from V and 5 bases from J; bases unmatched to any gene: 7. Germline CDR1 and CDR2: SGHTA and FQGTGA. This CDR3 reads CASSRTGAPDNEQFF. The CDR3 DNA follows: TGTGCCAGCAGCCGGACAGGGGCTCCTGACAATGAGCAGTTCTTC.

The CDR3 sequence: CASSQDPREEEQYF. CDR3 in DNA: TGTGCCAGCAGCCAAGATCCGAGAGAGGAGGAACAGTACTTC. This chain uses TRBV14 with TRBJ2-7; tentatively, D is TRBD2 (5 bases). The CDR3 runs 14 residues. Deletions cut 0 bases from V and 10 bases from J, with 16 bases between. Looked up from germline, CDR1 is SGHDN and CDR2 is FVKESK.

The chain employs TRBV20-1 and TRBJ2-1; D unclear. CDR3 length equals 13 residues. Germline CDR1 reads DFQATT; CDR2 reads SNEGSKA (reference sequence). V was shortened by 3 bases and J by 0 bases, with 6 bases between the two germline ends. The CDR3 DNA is TGCAGTGCTAGTGATCCCTCCTACAATGAGCAGTTCTTC. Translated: CSASDPSYNEQFF.

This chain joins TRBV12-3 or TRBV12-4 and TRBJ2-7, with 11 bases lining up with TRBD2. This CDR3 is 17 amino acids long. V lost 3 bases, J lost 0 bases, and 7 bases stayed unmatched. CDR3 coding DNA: TGTGCCAGCAGTTTGCAACTAGCGGGAGCCGGCTCCTACGAGCAGTACTTC. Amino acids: CASSLQLAGAGSYEQYF.

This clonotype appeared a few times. The CDR3 bases are TGTGCCAGCAGACCTCTGGGGGCCTATGGCTACACCTTC. Its translation is CASRPLGAYGYTF. The chain couples TRBV28 to TRBJ1-2; possible D gene TRBD1, 6 bases. The CDR3 contains 13 residues. Deletions cut 6 bases from V and 4 bases from J, with 12 bases between. In germline, CDR1 is MDHEN, CDR2 SYDVKM.

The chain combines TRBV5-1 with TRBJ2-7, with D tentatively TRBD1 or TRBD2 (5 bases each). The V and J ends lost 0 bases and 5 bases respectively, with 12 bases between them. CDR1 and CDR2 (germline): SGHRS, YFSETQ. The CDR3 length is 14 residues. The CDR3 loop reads CASSLALGVDEQYF. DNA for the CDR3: TGCGCCAGCAGCTTGGCACTAGGGGTCGACGAGCAGTACTTC.

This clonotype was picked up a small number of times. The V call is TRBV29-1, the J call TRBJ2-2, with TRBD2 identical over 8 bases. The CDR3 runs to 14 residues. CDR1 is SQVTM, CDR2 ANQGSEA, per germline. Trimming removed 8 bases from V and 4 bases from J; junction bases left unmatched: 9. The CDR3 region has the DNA TGCAGCTCCTCAGGCGGGGGGCCCACCGGGGAGCTGTTTTTT. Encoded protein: CSSSGGGPTGELFF.